This T cell receptor (beta chain) was sequenced for a study of T cell responses to AZD1222 COVID-19 vaccine. General study results and limits: The donor cohort was predominantly white British with a female majority, and clonal diversity may have been underestimated.

The repertoire was sequenced with immunoSEQ multiplex PCR; TCRdb's copy has only in-frame clones and lacks some. Here the sample spans about 94,000 clones, 85% being singletons. This clone has just one count. The antigen is not known. Germline V lookup: CDR1 KGHSH, CDR2 LQKENI. This CDR3 is 15 amino acids long. Trimming at V came to 0 bases and at J to 6 bases, leaving 5 bases not matched to a gene. The chain employs TRBV18 and TRBJ1-1, with TRBD1 identical over 9 bases. This TCR was sampled from an adult who received the AZD1222 COVID-19 vaccine. Sequenced material: peripheral blood, taken 28 days after the second AZD1222 dose. The CDR3 coding sequence is TGTGCCAGCTCACCACCAGGGGACAGGGTGGCTGAAGCTTTCTTT. Amino acids: CASSPPGDRVAEAFF.